This T cell receptor beta chain originates from a study of CD8+ T cells in alopecia areata. Findings of the study overall: Scalp sample data also include resident alphabeta T cells from normal skin. Patients displayed less clarity in TCR sharing than mice, a finding possibly related to HLA. Lesional scalp, especially alopecia totalis/universalis, showed higher clonality than normal scalp.

Investigators isolated RNA and reverse transcribed it into cDNA to act as the sequencing template. Measured with immunoSEQ multiplex PCR; TCRdb has only the in-frame clones, and not every one. The data show 98,000 or so clones, around 55% seen once. Sorted out of PBMCs were CD4+ T cells and CD8+ T cells. Of note for this clone: What it recognizes is unknown.

The germline gives CDR1 MNHEY, CDR2 SMNVEV (reference sequence). The CDR3 length is 13 residues. Trimming took 4 bases from V and 2 from J, leaving 9 bases between them. Material: CD8+ T cells sorted from blood. This clonotype originated in a human donor in good health. The gene calls are TRBV27 and TRBJ2-7; weak D call: TRBD2 (6 bases). For the CDR3, the DNA is TGTGCCAGCAGTTGGGGACTTGCCTACGAGCAGTACTTC. Its translation is CASSWGLAYEQYF.